The 13 T cell receptor beta chains in this list originate from one sample, sequenced in a study of regulatory T cells in long-lasting Graves disease (dated by TCRdb to about 2021). The time point label on this specimen signifies: newly diagnosed GD, antithyroid drugs for less than 3 months. For both TCR sequencing and RNA sequencing, RNA was extracted from PBMCs in TRIzol. Libraries were built with multiplex PCR. Sequencing took place on an Illumina HiSeq 4000. TCR beta libraries were built with iRepertoire HTBI primers and Arm-PCR amplification of CDR3 regions. TCRdb trimmed the raw reads at Q25, called clones with MiXCR and kept productive beta chains. Every CDR3 protein is listed once, alongside the most common genes and DNA of its rows. A total of about 500,000 distinct CDR3 sequences appear in this sample, 15% to 20% of them only once. 9.5% to 15% of the sample goes to the ten largest clones.

These data were also filed under a second study, of T cells in Graves' hyperthyroidism and ophthalmopathy.

The sequenced sample was peripheral blood mononuclear cells (PBMCs), obtained at new diagnosis, from a patient treated with antithyroid drugs. The receptors here all came from a man aged 35 to 55 with Graves disease. Donor details come from another sample of the same person, matched by shared clones.

This clonotype has only a few counts. Given a much more abundant clone one base away, this may be a read error. The chain carries TRBV2 and TRBJ2-5; 11 bases are a match to TRBD2. There are 13 residues in the CDR3. CDR1 and CDR2 (germline): SNHLY, FYNNEI. The CDR3: CASSSGRLEAQYF. The CDR3 DNA is TGTGCCAGTTCTAGCGGGAGGCTAGAGGCCCAGTACTTC.

This clonotype was found a few times. V and J are TRBV12-3 or TRBV12-4 and TRBJ1-6; D is perhaps TRBD1 (5 bases). The CDR3 consists of 14 residues. Trimming left V 8 bases short and J 8 bases short, with 16 bases between. This CDR3 is CASWRAGLDSPLHF. For the CDR3, the DNA is TGTGCCAGCTGGCGGGCAGGGTTGGATTCACCCCTCCACTTT.

This clonotype was detected many times. This sequence joins TRBV19 and TRBJ2-5, with TRBD1 identical over 11 bases. This CDR3 is built from 15 residues. Germline CDR1 LNHDA, CDR2 SQIVND (reference sequence). The trim removed 5 bases at V and 4 bases at J, leaving 6 bases unmatched. The CDR3 nucleotides read TGTGCCAGTAGTTCCGGGACAGGGGGAGGAGAGACCCAGTACTTC. This sequence encodes CASSSGTGGGETQYF. Full variable domain (missing parts from reference TRBV19 and TRBJ2-5): DGGITQSPKYLFRKEGQNVTLSCEQNLNHDAMYWYRQDPGQGLRLIYYSQIVNDFQKGDIAEGYSVSREKKESFPLTVTSAQKNPTAFYLCASSSGTGGGETQYFGPGTRLLVL.

Ten or more counts support this clonotype. The V and J genes are TRBV28 and TRBJ1-2, with D tentatively TRBD1 (5 bases). CDR1 and CDR2 from the germline V gene are MDHEN and SYDVKM. V lost 4 bases and J 3 bases, leaving 15 bases between the germline ends. The CDR3 loop spans 15 amino acids. The CDR3 here is CASSSLGGVDYGYTF. CDR3 nucleotide sequence: TGTGCCAGCAGTTCCCTCGGGGGGGTGGACTATGGCTACACCTTC.

This clonotype was seen repeatedly, ten times or more. The chain uses TRBV27 and TRBJ2-1; the D call may be TRBD1 or TRBD2 (5 bases each). Trimming cost V 4 bases and J 1 base, with 17 bases left between them. Looked up from germline, CDR1 is MNHEY and CDR2 is SMNVEV (reference sequence). The CDR3 totals 17 residues. The DNA for the CDR3 is TGTGCCAGCAGTTCCCCGGGACCCCGGGTGTCCTACAATGAGCAGTTCTTC. Its protein is CASSSPGPRVSYNEQFF.

This clonotype was seen more than once but under ten times. V usage is TRBV6-2 or TRBV6-3 and J usage is TRBJ2-5; no clear D gene. Germline values: CDR1 MNHEY, CDR2 SVGEGT. V lost 6 bases, J lost 5 bases, and 10 bases lay in between. The CDR3 is 12 residues long. This CDR3 reads CASSQRSETQYF. CDR3 sequence (DNA): TGTGCCAGCAGCCAACGGTCGGAGACCCAGTACTTC.

This clonotype was counted at least ten times. This rearrangement joins TRBV27 to TRBJ2-1, with D unclear. The V end lost 2 bases, the J end lost 4 bases, and 9 bases lay between the germline ends. The CDR3 spans 14 residues. Germline lookup yields CDR1 MNHEY and CDR2 SMNVEV (reference sequence). The CDR3 reads CASSLHTRYNEQFF. The CDR3, as DNA: TGTGCCAGCAGTTTACACACCCGGTACAATGAGCAGTTCTTC.

This clonotype was counted at least ten times. The chain joins TRBV7-2 to TRBJ2-3; TRBD2 matches 8 bases. The length of the CDR3 is 15 residues. In germline, CDR1 is SGHTA, CDR2 FQGNSA. The ends lost 5 bases at V and 3 bases at J; junction bases unmatched: 7. In nucleotides, the CDR3 is TGTGCCAGCAGCCCCGGGACTAGGCGGACAGATACGCAGTATTTT. Translating gives CASSPGTRRTDTQYF.

This clonotype was recorded many times. The V call is TRBV7-3, the J call TRBJ2-1, with D maybe TRBD2 (5 bases). Germline assignment: CDR1 SGHTA and CDR2 FQGTGA. V lost 2 bases to trimming and J lost 6 bases, with 11 bases between them. The CDR3 spans 14 residues. This CDR3 is CASSLSGKANEQFF. Written as DNA, the CDR3 is TGTGCCAGCAGCTTATCGGGAAAGGCCAATGAGCAGTTCTTC.

There are a few counts of this clonotype. V is TRBV24-1 and J is TRBJ2-1; 14 nucleotides match TRBD2. V gave up 4 bases and J gave up 7 bases; unmatched junction bases: 5. CDR3 length equals 16 residues. Germline assignment: CDR1 KGHDR and CDR2 SFDVKD. The CDR3 is CATSEAGTSGSNEQFF. The CDR3 nucleotides are TGTGCCACCAGTGAAGCCGGGACTAGCGGGAGTAATGAGCAGTTCTTC.

This clonotype came up many times. V gene TRBV7-9 combines with J gene TRBJ2-3; D is unresolved. V was shortened by 5 bases and J by 0 bases, with 12 bases between the two germline ends. CDR3 size: 15 residues. CDR1 SEHNR and CDR2 FQNEAQ come from the germline V gene (reference sequence). CDR3 protein: CASSHYRASTDTQYF. Here the CDR3 DNA reads TGTGCCAGCAGCCACTACCGAGCGAGCACAGATACGCAGTATTTT.

This clonotype was recorded at least ten times. Here the CDR3 DNA reads TGTGCCAGCGATGGACAAGTAGAAGAGACCCAGTACTTC. Amino acids: CASDGQVEETQYF. The chain uses TRBV28 and TRBJ2-1; D is possibly TRBD1 (5 bases). The closer fit of TRBJ2-5 to the DNA end suggests the J call may be wrong. The germline V gene encodes CDR1 MDHEN and CDR2 SYDVKM. This CDR3 is 13 amino acids long.

This clonotype showed up many times. The chain recombines TRBV28 with TRBJ2-1; 7 nucleotides align to TRBD1. The CDR3 sequence is 13 residues long. Germline-derived CDR1 and CDR2 are MDHEN and SYDVKM. Trimming cost V 5 bases and J 16 bases; bases outside gene matches: 14. The CDR3 DNA sequence: TGTGCCAGCAGTCACTACGAAGGGGGACAGAAATTCTTC. It encodes CASSHYEGGQKFF.